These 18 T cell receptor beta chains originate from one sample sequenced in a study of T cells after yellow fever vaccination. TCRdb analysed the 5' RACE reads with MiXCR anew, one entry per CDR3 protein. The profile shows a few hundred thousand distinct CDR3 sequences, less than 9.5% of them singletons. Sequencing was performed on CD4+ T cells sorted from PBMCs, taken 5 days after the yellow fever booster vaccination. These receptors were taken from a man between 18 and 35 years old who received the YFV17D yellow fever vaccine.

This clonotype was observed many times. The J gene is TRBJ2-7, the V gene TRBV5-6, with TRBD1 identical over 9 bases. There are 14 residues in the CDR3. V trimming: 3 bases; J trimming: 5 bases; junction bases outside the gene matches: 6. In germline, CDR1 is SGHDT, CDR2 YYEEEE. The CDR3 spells CASSSGTGRNEQYV. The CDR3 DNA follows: TGTGCCAGCAGCTCCGGGACAGGGAGAAACGAGCAGTACGTC.

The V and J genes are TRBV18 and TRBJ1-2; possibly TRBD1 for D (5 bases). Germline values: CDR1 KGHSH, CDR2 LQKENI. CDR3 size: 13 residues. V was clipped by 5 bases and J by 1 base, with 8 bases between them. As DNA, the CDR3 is TGTGCCAGCTCAACGGGGGGTAACTATGGCTACACCTTC. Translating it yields CASSTGGNYGYTF.

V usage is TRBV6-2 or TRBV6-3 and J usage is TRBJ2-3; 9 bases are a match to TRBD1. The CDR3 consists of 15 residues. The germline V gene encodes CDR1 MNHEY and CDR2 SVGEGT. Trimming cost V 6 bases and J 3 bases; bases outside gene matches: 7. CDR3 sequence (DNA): TGTGCCAGCAGCTGGGACAGGGAGTATACAGATACGCAGTATTTT. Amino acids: CASSWDREYTDTQYF.

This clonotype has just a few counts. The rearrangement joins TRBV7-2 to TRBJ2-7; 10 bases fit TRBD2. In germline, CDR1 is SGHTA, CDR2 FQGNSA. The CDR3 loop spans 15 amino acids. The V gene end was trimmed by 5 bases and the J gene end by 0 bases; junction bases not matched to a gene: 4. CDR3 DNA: TGTGCCAGCAGCCTCAGCGGGGGGGTCTCCTACGAGCAGTACTTC. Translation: CASSLSGGVSYEQYF.

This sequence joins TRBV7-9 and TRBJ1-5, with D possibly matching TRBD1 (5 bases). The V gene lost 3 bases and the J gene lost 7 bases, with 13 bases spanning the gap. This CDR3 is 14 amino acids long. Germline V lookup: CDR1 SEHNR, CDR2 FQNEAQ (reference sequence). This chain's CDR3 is CASSLRGSGQPQHF. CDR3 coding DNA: TGTGCCAGCAGCTTGCGGGGCTCAGGGCAGCCCCAGCATTTT.

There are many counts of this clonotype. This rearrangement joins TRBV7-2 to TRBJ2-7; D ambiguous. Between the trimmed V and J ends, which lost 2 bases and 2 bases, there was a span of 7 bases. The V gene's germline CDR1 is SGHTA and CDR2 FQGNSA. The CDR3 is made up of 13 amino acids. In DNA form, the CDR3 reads TGTGCCAGCAGCTTAAATGAGGCCTACGAGCAGTACGTC. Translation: CASSLNEAYEQYV.

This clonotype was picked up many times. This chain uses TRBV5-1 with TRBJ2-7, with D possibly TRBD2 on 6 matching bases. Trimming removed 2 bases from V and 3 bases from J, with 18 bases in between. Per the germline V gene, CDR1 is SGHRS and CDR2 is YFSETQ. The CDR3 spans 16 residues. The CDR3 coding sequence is TGCGCCAGCAGCTTCGGGAGTTTCCAGGGAGTCTACGAGCAGTACTTC. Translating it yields CASSFGSFQGVYEQYF.

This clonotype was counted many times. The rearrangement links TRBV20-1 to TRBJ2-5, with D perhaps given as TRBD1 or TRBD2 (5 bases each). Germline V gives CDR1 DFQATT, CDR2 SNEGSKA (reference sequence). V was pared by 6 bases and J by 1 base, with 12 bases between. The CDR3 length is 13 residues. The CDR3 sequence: CSAGRDGQETQYF. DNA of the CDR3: TGCAGTGCCGGCCGGGACGGCCAAGAGACCCAGTACTTC.

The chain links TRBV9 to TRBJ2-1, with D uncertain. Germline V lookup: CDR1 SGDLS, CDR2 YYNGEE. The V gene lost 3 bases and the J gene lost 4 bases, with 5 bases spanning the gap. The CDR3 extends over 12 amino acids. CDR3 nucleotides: TGTGCCAGCAGCGCACAGTACAATGAGCAGTTCTTC. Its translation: CASSAQYNEQFF. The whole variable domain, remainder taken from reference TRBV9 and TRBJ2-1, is DSGVTQTPKHLITATGQRVTLRCSPRSGDLSVYWYQQSLDQGLQFLIQYYNGEERAKGNILERFSAQQFPDLHSELNLSSLELGDSALYFCASSAQYNEQFFGPGTRLTVL.

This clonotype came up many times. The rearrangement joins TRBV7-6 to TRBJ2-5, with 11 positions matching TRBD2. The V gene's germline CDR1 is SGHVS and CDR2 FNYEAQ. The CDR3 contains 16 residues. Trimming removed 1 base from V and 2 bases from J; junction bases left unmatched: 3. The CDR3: CASSLGLAGGQETQYF. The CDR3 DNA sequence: TGTGCCAGCAGCTTAGGCTTAGCGGGGGGGCAAGAGACCCAGTACTTC.

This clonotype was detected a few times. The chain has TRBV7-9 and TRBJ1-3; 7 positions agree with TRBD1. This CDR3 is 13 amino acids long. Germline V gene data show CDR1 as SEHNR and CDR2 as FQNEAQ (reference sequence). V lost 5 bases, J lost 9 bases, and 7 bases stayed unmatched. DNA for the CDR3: TGTGCCAGCAGCGATCAAGAGGGGGCCACCATATATTTT. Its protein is CASSDQEGATIYF.

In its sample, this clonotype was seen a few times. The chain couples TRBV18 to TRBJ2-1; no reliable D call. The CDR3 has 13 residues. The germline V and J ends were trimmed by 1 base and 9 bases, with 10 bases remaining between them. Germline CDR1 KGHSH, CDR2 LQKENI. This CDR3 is CASSPQDLREQFF. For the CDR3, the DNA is TGTGCCAGCTCACCACAGGACCTCCGTGAGCAGTTCTTC.

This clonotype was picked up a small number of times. CDR3 bases: TGTGCCAGCAGCCACCACAGGCGGAACACTGAAGCTTTCTTT. Its protein is CASSHHRRNTEAFF. The chain is built from TRBV3-1 and TRBJ1-1; TRBD1 might be the D (5 bases). Looked up from germline, CDR1 is LGHDT and CDR2 is YNNKEL (reference sequence). Trimming pared 3 bases from V and 1 base from J, leaving 9 bases between. The CDR3 loop spans 14 amino acids.

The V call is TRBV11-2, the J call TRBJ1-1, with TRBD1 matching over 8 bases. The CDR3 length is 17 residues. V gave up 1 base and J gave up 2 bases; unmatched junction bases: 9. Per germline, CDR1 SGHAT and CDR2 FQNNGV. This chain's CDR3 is CASSLVVTAGGNTEAFF. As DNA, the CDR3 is TGTGCCAGCAGCTTAGTGGTCACGGCAGGGGGCAACACTGAAGCTTTCTTT.

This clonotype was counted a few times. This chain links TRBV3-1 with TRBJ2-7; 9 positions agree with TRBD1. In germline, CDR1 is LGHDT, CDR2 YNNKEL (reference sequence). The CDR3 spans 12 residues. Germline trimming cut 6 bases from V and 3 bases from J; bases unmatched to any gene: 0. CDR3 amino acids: CASRTGGYEQYF. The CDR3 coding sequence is TGTGCCAGCAGGACAGGGGGCTACGAGCAGTACTTC.

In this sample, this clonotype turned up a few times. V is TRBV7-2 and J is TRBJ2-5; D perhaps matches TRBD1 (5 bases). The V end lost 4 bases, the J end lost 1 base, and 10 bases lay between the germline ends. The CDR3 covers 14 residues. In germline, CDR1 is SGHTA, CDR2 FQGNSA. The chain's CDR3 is CASSYTGIQETQYF. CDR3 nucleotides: TGTGCCAGCAGCTATACAGGAATCCAAGAGACCCAGTACTTC.

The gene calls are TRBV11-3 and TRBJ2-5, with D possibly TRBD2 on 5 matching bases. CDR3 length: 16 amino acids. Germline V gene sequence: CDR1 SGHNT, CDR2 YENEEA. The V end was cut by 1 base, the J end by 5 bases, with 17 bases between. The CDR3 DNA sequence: TGTGCCAGCAGCTTAGGGTGGGAAGGAGGAAGGGAGACCCAGTACTTC. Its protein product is CASSLGWEGGRETQYF. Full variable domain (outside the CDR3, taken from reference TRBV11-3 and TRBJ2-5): EAGVVQSPRYKIIEKKQPVAFWCNPISGHNTLYWYLQNLGQGPELLIRYENEEAVDDSQLPKDRFSAERLKGVDSTLKIQPAELGDSAVYLCASSLGWEGGRETQYFGPGTRLLVL.

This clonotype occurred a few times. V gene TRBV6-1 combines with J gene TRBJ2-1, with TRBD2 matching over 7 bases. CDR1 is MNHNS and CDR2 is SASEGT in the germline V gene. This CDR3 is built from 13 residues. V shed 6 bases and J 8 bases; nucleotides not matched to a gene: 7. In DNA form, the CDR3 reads TGTGCCAGCAGGTCGGCTAGCGGATATGAGCAGTTCTTC. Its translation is CASRSASGYEQFF.